Below, 3 T cell receptor beta chains from the same sample are listed, as sequenced in a study of T cell responses to AZD1222 COVID-19 vaccine. Clones were read by immunoSEQ multiplex PCR, and TCRdb kept only the in-frame ones, dropping some. The sample has about 76,000 clones, roughly 80% seen once. This specimen was peripheral blood, taken 28 days after the second dose of the MenACWY control vaccine. These TCRs come from an adult who received the MenACWY meningococcal vaccine as a control.

The chain employs TRBV28 and TRBJ1-5; 7 nucleotides agree with TRBD1. Losses at the gene ends were 5 bases for V and 3 bases for J; bases not matched to a gene: 7. Germline V gene data show CDR1 as MDHEN and CDR2 as SYDVKM. The CDR3 contains 15 residues. CDR3 sequence reads: CASSGGRGTNQPQHF. In DNA form, the CDR3 reads TGTGCCAGCAGTGGAGGCAGGGGGACCAATCAGCCCCAGCATTTT.

This sequence joins TRBV7-9 and TRBJ1-1; 9 bases map to TRBD1. J gave up 1 base and V 7 bases, and 7 bases lay outside the gene matches. CDR1 and CDR2 (germline): SEHNR, FQNEAQ (reference sequence). This CDR3 is 15 amino acids long. The CDR3 nucleotides are TGTGCCAGCACAGGACAGGGGTCTGGGAACACTGAAGCTTTCTTT. Protein: CASTGQGSGNTEAFF. Based on the CDR3 plus reference TRBV7-9 and TRBJ1-1, the full variable domain is DTGVSQNPRHKITKRGQNVTFRCDPISEHNRLYWYRQTLGQGPEFLTYFQNEAQLEKSRLLSDRFSAERPKGSFSTLEIQRTEQGDSAMYLCASTGQGSGNTEAFFGQGTRLTVV.

The chain joins TRBV7-8 to TRBJ2-6; possibly TRBD1 for D (5 bases). Germline V lookup: CDR1 SGHVS, CDR2 FQNEAQ. V dropped 10 bases and J dropped 3 bases, with 16 bases sitting between them. The CDR3 covers 15 residues. The CDR3 DNA follows: TGTGCCACCGCCAGGGCAAGGTTTGGGGCCAACGTCCTGACTTTC. Translation: CATARARFGANVLTF.